This TCR beta chain stems from a study of OX40 agonist ivuxolimab in advanced cancers. Study-wide results and caveats: At 0.1 to 3.0 mg/kg and by week 6, CD4+ and CD8+ T cells in the blood had expanded clonally.

The method was immunoSEQ multiplex PCR; TCRdb's version includes in-frame clones alone and lacks a portion of them. The repertoire includes about 79,000 clones, about nine tenths of them detected once, and less than 0.35% sits in the top ten. The CDR3 length is 15 residues. The ends were cut back, 4 bases at V and 1 base at J, with 10 bases in the middle. The germline V gene has CDR1 SNHLY and CDR2 FYNNEI. With respect to this clone: The antigen remains undetermined.

The chain combines TRBV2 with TRBJ2-2; TRBD1 might be the D (5 bases). The TCR comes from an adult with an advanced solid tumor such as melanoma, head and neck, liver or kidney cancer. Here the sequenced sample was CD4+ or CD8+ T cells sorted from blood, taken in a trial of the OX40 agonist ivuxolimab. The CDR3 DNA is TGTGCCAGCAGTGTCGGACAAGGGAACACCGGGGAGCTGTTTTTT. Translation: CASSVGQGNTGELFF. The variable domain in full, with the rest retrieved from reference TRBV2 and TRBJ2-2, is EPEVTQTPSHQVTQMGQEVILRCVPISNHLYFYWYRQILGQKVEFLVSFYNNEISEKSEIFDDQFSVERPDGSNFTLKIRSTKLEDSAMYFCASSVGQGNTGELFFGEGSRLTVL.